Presented here are 25 T cell receptor beta chains from one specimen sequenced in a study of PD-L1 blockade in urothelial cancer. Data came from immunoSEQ multiplex PCR; TCRdb stores just in-frame clones and leaves some out. The data show 49,000 or so clones, with 86% seen just once and approximately 20% held by the top ten. Time point reported: pretreatment peripheral blood. Sequenced material: PBMCs, taken around atezolizumab (anti-PD-L1) treatment. The receptor set was obtained from a man aged 55-75 years with urothelial cancer.

V gene TRBV6-6 combines with J gene TRBJ1-5; D not resolved. Germline loops: CDR1 MNHNY, CDR2 SVGAGI (reference sequence). V was pared by 2 bases and J by 0 bases, with 8 bases between. The CDR3 is made up of 15 amino acids. The CDR3 bases are TGTGCCAGCAGTTACGACGCGGGTAGCAATCAGCCCCAGCATTTT. Amino acid sequence: CASSYDAGSNQPQHF.

CDR3 nucleotide sequence: TGTGCCAGCATGAAGTCAGACACCACCGGGGAGCTGTTTTTT. It encodes CASMKSDTTGELFF. The chain has TRBV11-2 and TRBJ2-2; D is unresolved. The V end was cut by 7 bases, the J end by 4 bases, with 13 bases between. CDR1 SGHAT and CDR2 FQNNGV come from the germline V gene. The CDR3 runs 14 residues.

The CDR3 loop is CASSRDSGEAFF. In DNA form, the CDR3 reads TGTGCCAGTAGCCGCGACAGTGGAGAAGCTTTCTTT. This chain links TRBV19 with TRBJ1-1; D is perhaps TRBD1 (5 bases). V was trimmed by 6 bases and J by 8 bases, leaving 13 bases between them. This CDR3 has 12 residues. The germline V gene encodes CDR1 LNHDA and CDR2 SQIVND (reference sequence).

The genes are TRBV6-6 and TRBJ1-5, with D uncertain. Trimming left V 2 bases short and J 2 bases short, with 7 bases between. CDR1 is MNHNY, CDR2 SVGAGI, per germline (reference sequence). This CDR3 has 14 amino acids. The CDR3 sequence: CASSYSEGNQPQHF. CDR3 DNA: TGTGCCAGCAGTTACAGCGAAGGCAATCAGCCCCAGCATTTT.

This clone was recorded a few times. The CDR3 DNA reads as TGTGCCAGCAGCTTGGTCGGGACAGGGGACTACAATGAGCAGTTCTTC. It is translated as CASSLVGTGDYNEQFF. The V gene is TRBV5-4, the J gene TRBJ2-1; 10 bases map to TRBD1. The trim removed 0 bases at V and 3 bases at J, leaving 3 bases unmatched. This CDR3 comprises 16 residues. Germline V gene data show CDR1 as SGHNT and CDR2 as YYREEE (reference sequence).

The rearrangement uses TRBV9 and TRBJ2-7, with a weak D call TRBD1 (6 bases). Trimming cost V 3 bases and J 4 bases, with 11 bases left between them. The CDR3 is made up of 13 amino acids. Germline-derived CDR1 and CDR2 are SGDLS and YYNGEE. The CDR3 DNA reads TGTGCCAGCAGCGAAGGGGGTATGTACGAGCAGTACTTC. Translated, it gives CASSEGGMYEQYF. Based on the CDR3 plus reference TRBV9 and TRBJ2-7, the full variable domain is DSGVTQTPKHLITATGQRVTLRCSPRSGDLSVYWYQQSLDQGLQFLIQYYNGEERAKGNILERFSAQQFPDLHSELNLSSLELGDSALYFCASSEGGMYEQYFGPGTRLTVT.

The chain carries TRBV10-3 and TRBJ2-1; 10 nucleotides agree with TRBD2. Germline V gene lookup returns CDR1 ENHRY and CDR2 SYGVKD. This CDR3 region has 15 residues. V dropped 2 bases and J dropped 9; count of bases not matched to a gene: 7. The CDR3 protein is CAISEKGLALTEQFF. For the CDR3, the DNA is TGTGCCATCAGTGAGAAGGGACTAGCGCTTACTGAGCAGTTCTTC.

This clone has just a few counts. The J gene is TRBJ1-2, the V gene TRBV6-1; 7 bases fit TRBD1. The CDR3 runs 15 residues. CDR1 is MNHNS, CDR2 SASEGT, per germline. V was clipped by 1 base and J by 2 bases; unmatched bases: 4. The CDR3 sequence is CASSEGRQGNYGYTF. CDR3 in DNA: TGTGCCAGCAGTGAAGGAAGACAGGGCAACTATGGCTACACCTTC.

V gene TRBV5-5 combines with J gene TRBJ2-2; D gene unclear. This CDR3 spans 18 amino acids. Germline lookup yields CDR1 SGHKS and CDR2 YYEKEE (reference sequence). The V end was cut by 1 base, the J end by 0 bases, with 16 bases between. The CDR3 sequence is CASSLSLVGLANTGELFF. As DNA, the CDR3 is TGTGCCAGCAGCTTGAGTTTGGTCGGGTTGGCGAACACCGGGGAGCTGTTTTTT.

The V call is TRBV21-1, the J call TRBJ2-1; TRBD1 is taken as the D call from the table, unchecked against the DNA. TRBV21-1 is designated a pseudogene. CDR3 length equals 17 residues. CDR3: CASSKGFRDRAYNEQFF. The CDR3 DNA sequence: TGTGCCAGCAGCAAAGGATTCCGGGACAGGGCATACAATGAGCAGTTCTTC.

This chain links TRBV5-1 with TRBJ1-2; 7 bases are shared with TRBD1. CDR3 size: 16 residues. CDR1 and CDR2 from the germline V gene are SGHRS and YFSETQ. With 4 bases clipped from V and 2 bases from J, the junction kept 11 bases outside the gene matches. The CDR3: CASSRVGGTVNYGYTF. Written as DNA, the CDR3 is TGCGCCAGCAGCAGGGTAGGAGGGACAGTCAACTATGGCTACACCTTC.

The count of this clone is one. The J gene is TRBJ2-1, the V gene TRBV9; TRBD2 matches at 10 bases. J was trimmed by 4 bases and V by 4 bases; bases with no gene match: 8. The CDR3 totals 16 residues. Germline V gene sequence: CDR1 SGDLS, CDR2 YYNGEE. The CDR3 here is CASSIEVAGGYNEQFF. The DNA of the CDR3 is TGTGCCAGCAGCATCGAAGTAGCGGGAGGATACAATGAGCAGTTCTTC. The whole variable domain, filled in from reference TRBV9 and TRBJ2-1, reads DSGVTQTPKHLITATGQRVTLRCSPRSGDLSVYWYQQSLDQGLQFLIQYYNGEERAKGNILERFSAQQFPDLHSELNLSSLELGDSALYFCASSIEVAGGYNEQFFGPGTRLTVL.

The chain recombines TRBV30 with TRBJ1-4, with TRBD1 matching over 9 bases. The CDR3 is 12 amino acids. Germline trimming cut 5 bases from V and 5 bases from J; bases unmatched to any gene: 0. Per the germline V gene, CDR1 is GTSNPN and CDR2 is SVGIG (reference sequence). In nucleotides, the CDR3 is TGTGCCTGGGGACAGGGGAATGAAAAACTGTTTTTT. It yields the protein CAWGQGNEKLFF.

The gene calls are TRBV10-3 and TRBJ1-1; 8 bases align to TRBD1. The CDR3 loop spans 12 amino acids. V lost 6 bases to trimming and J lost 12 bases; unmatched junction nucleotides: 9. In germline, CDR1 is ENHRY, CDR2 SYGVKD. Here the CDR3 reads CAIRDPDRETFF. CDR3 DNA sequence: TGTGCCATCAGAGACCCGGACAGGGAAACTTTCTTT.

This clone was seen a handful of times. The CDR3 protein is CASSARGQGNYGYTF. The CDR3 nucleotides are TGTGCCAGCAGCGCTAGAGGACAGGGTAACTATGGCTACACCTTC. The V and J genes are TRBV5-5 and TRBJ1-2, with 8 nucleotides matching TRBD1. The CDR3 totals 15 residues. Germline CDR1 reads SGHKS; CDR2 reads YYEKEE (reference sequence). The V and J ends lost 4 bases and 1 base, in that order; junction bases with no gene match: 6.

The V call is TRBV29-1, the J call TRBJ1-1; 7 bases map to TRBD1. J gave up 1 base and V 5 bases, and 13 bases lay outside the gene matches. CDR1 SQVTM and CDR2 ANQGSEA come from the germline V gene. This CDR3 is built from 16 residues. The CDR3 loop is CSVRDSKGARNTEAFF. CDR3 DNA sequence: TGCAGCGTTAGGGACAGTAAAGGCGCAAGGAACACTGAAGCTTTCTTT.

This clone has just one count. This chain connects TRBV6-8 to TRBJ2-7; 14 bases map to TRBD2. J gave up 0 bases and V 2 bases, and 6 bases lay outside the gene matches. CDR3 size: 18 residues. Germline assignment: CDR1 MNHGY and CDR2 SAAAGT. The CDR3: CASSYPTGLAGDSYEQYF. The CDR3 coding sequence is TGTGCCAGCAGTTACCCTACGGGACTAGCGGGAGACTCCTACGAGCAGTACTTC.

This rearrangement joins TRBV7-2 to TRBJ1-5; 7 bases match TRBD1. Germline V CDR1 and CDR2: SGHTA, FQGNSA. This CDR3 is 13 amino acids long. The V gene end was trimmed by 9 bases and the J gene end by 5 bases; junction bases not matched to a gene: 7. CDR3 sequence: CASTQGVDQPQHF. The CDR3 DNA follows: TGTGCCAGTACGCAGGGGGTAGATCAGCCCCAGCATTTT.

V gene TRBV9 combines with J gene TRBJ1-1; 7 bases agree with TRBD1. CDR3 length: 15 residues. Trimming removed 0 bases from V and 5 bases from J; junction bases left unmatched: 7. CDR1 SGDLS and CDR2 YYNGEE come from the germline V gene. The CDR3 DNA reads TGTGCCAGCAGCGTAGAGGGGGCGCGTCGAACTGAAGCTTTCTTT. Protein sequence: CASSVEGARRTEAFF.

The chain joins TRBV15 to TRBJ1-1; 11 bases are shared with TRBD1. With 5 bases clipped from V and 8 bases from J, the junction kept 7 bases outside the gene matches. Germline V gene data show CDR1 as LNHNV and CDR2 as YYDKDF (reference sequence). CDR3 size: 14 residues. The CDR3 region is CATSWRDRGREAFF. CDR3 DNA: TGTGCCACCAGCTGGAGGGACAGGGGGAGAGAAGCTTTCTTT.

The V gene is TRBV19, the J gene TRBJ1-2; D remains unclear. The germline CDR1 and CDR2 sequences are LNHDA and SQIVND (reference sequence). The CDR3 runs 13 residues. V was trimmed by 9 bases and J by 1 base, leaving 12 bases between them. CDR3 residues: CASALQINYGYTF. The DNA of the CDR3 is TGTGCCAGCGCTCTGCAGATTAACTATGGCTACACCTTC.

The V gene is TRBV7-2, the J gene TRBJ2-1, with D possibly TRBD2 on 5 matching bases. Trimming pared 3 bases from V and 8 bases from J, leaving 8 bases between. The CDR3 length is 12 residues. Germline values: CDR1 SGHTA, CDR2 FQGNSA. The CDR3 nucleotides read TGTGCCAGCAGCTTGGCGGGTTATGAGCAGTTCTTC. This sequence encodes CASSLAGYEQFF. Combining the CDR3 with reference TRBV7-2 and TRBJ2-1 gives the whole variable domain GAGVSQSPSNKVTEKGKDVELRCDPISGHTALYWYRQSLGQGLEFLIYFQGNSAPDKSGLPSDRFSAERTGGSVSTLTIQRTQQEDSAVYLCASSLAGYEQFFGPGTRLTVL.

This chain joins TRBV11-2 and TRBJ2-1; D is unresolved. The germline V and J ends were trimmed by 3 bases and 9 bases, with 18 bases remaining between them. CDR3 size: 15 residues. Germline CDR1 is SGHAT and CDR2 is FQNNGV. The CDR3 loop reads CASSFSTSSGSEQFF. CDR3 bases: TGTGCCAGCAGCTTTAGTACCTCCTCGGGTTCTGAGCAGTTCTTC.

V gene TRBV5-1 combines with J gene TRBJ1-4, with 9 bases identical to TRBD1. Germline V gene data show CDR1 as SGHRS and CDR2 as YFSETQ. The CDR3 covers 15 residues. The trim removed 3 bases at V and 7 bases at J, leaving 7 bases unmatched. CDR3 protein: CASSSTGGRGEKLFF. In DNA form, the CDR3 reads TGCGCCAGCAGCTCTACAGGGGGCCGGGGTGAAAAACTGTTTTTT.

The chain is built from TRBV9 and TRBJ1-2, with 7 bases fitting TRBD1. Germline CDR1 is SGDLS and CDR2 is YYNGEE. The J segment lost 7 bases and the V segment lost 3 bases, leaving 15 bases of the junction unmatched. This CDR3 is 16 amino acids long. CDR3 sequence: CASSASGGTANFGYTF. CDR3 bases: TGTGCCAGCAGCGCCTCGGGAGGGACAGCAAATTTTGGCTACACCTTC.